This T cell receptor beta chain was identified during a study of blood T cells in healthy people across ages. Study-wide results and caveats: Strong correlation existed between TCR beta diversity and naive T cell percentage.

Alongside a J-beta primer mix, a sample-barcoded 5' primer served in a second PCR lasting roughly 7 to 11 cycles. TCRdb reanalysed the 5' RACE reads using MiXCR and keeps one entry per CDR3 protein. The table lists 750,000 to 1,000,000 distinct CDR3 sequences, around 29% of them singletons. Per sample, at least 6 micrograms of total RNA were extracted. A note on this clonotype: As yet, its antigen is unknown.

The same data also went into a second study, on T cells of mothers and their children. That investigation notes: The study obtained over 8.5 million TCR beta CDR3 reads per mother and around 2.7 million per child. Whether related or unrelated, pairs show similar shaping of TCR recombination output by thymic selection.

Source material: blood. The clonotype comes from a middle-aged woman in good health.

The CDR3 reads CASNPSGGYGYTF. In DNA form, the CDR3 reads TGCGCCAGCAATCCATCCGGGGGCTATGGCTACACCTTC. The chain joins TRBV5-1 to TRBJ1-2, with D possibly TRBD1 on 5 matching bases. Trimming left V 6 bases short and J 4 bases short, with 13 bases between. CDR1 is SGHRS and CDR2 is YFSETQ in the germline V gene. The CDR3 contains 13 residues. The variable domain in full, with the rest retrieved from reference TRBV5-1 and TRBJ1-2, is KAGVTQTPRYLIKTRGQQVTLSCSPISGHRSVSWYQQTPGQGLQFLFEYFSETQRNKGNFPGRFSGRQFSNSRSEMNVSTLELGDSALYLCASNPSGGYGYTFGSGTRLTVV.